A single sample gave rise to the 19 T cell receptor beta chains below, sequenced in a study of human T cells and chemical hapten exposure. TCRdb passed the RACE reads through MiXCR, listing each CDR3 protein once. The sample has more than 80,000 distinct CDR3 sequences, 10% to 13% seen once; the top ten hold 3.1%. Stated time point: pre-sensitization, week 0. Treatment here: therapeutic diphenylcyclopropenone sensitization with weekly scalp DPC. The sample here was whole blood, taken in connection with sensitization to the hapten diphenylcyclopropenone (DPC). These receptors were taken from a woman aged 60 to 75 with alopecia areata. Some clones in this sample may be carry-over from other donors' samples.

The sample holds a few counts of this clonotype. The chain combines TRBV7-2 with TRBJ2-3; D is possibly TRBD1 (5 bases). The CDR3 consists of 13 residues. Germline lookup yields CDR1 SGHTA and CDR2 FQGNSA. Trimming removed 8 bases at V and 2 bases at J, with 11 bases between. The CDR3 is CASARQSTDTQYF. CDR3 bases: TGTGCCAGCGCGCGACAGTCCACAGATACGCAGTATTTT.

This clonotype showed up many times. The chain is built from TRBV7-9 and TRBJ2-5; D might be TRBD2 (8 bases). V was trimmed by 3 bases and J by 5 bases, leaving 19 bases between them. The CDR3 runs 16 residues. The germline V gene encodes CDR1 SEHNR and CDR2 FQNEAQ (reference sequence). CDR3 sequence reads: CASSLAGTAGVETQYF. For the CDR3, the DNA is TGTGCCAGCAGCTTGGCCGGGACAGCGGGGGTCGAGACCCAGTACTTC.

The rearrangement uses TRBV6-6 and TRBJ2-4; 12 nucleotides line up with TRBD1. Germline V gives CDR1 MNHNY, CDR2 SVGAGI (reference sequence). J gave up 6 bases and V 6 bases, and 6 bases lay outside the gene matches. The CDR3 sequence is 15 residues long. The CDR3 DNA reads TGTGCCAGCAGCCAAGGGACAGGGGGCCGAAACATTCAGTACTTC. Translating it yields CASSQGTGGRNIQYF.

This sequence joins TRBV20-1 and TRBJ2-7; the match to TRBD1 covers 9 bases. Germline CDR1 is DFQATT and CDR2 is SNEGSKA (reference sequence). The length of the CDR3 is 16 residues. Unmatched junction bases numbered 8, after V lost 0 bases and J lost 2 bases. The DNA for the CDR3 is TGCAGTGCTAGAGACCCCCGAACAGGGGGCCCCTACGAGCAGTACTTC. As protein: CSARDPRTGGPYEQYF.

The chain employs TRBV4-2 and TRBJ1-3; D is undetermined. The ends were cut back, 0 bases at V and 0 bases at J, with 9 bases in the middle. Germline assignment: CDR1 LGHNA and CDR2 YNFKEQ. The CDR3 has 16 amino acids. CDR3 nucleotide sequence: TGTGCCAGCAGCCAAGAGCGATCTCACTCTGGAAACACCATATATTTT. Amino acid sequence: CASSQERSHSGNTIYF.

The sample holds a few counts of this clonotype. The rearrangement joins TRBV11-2 to TRBJ2-3; tentative D call: TRBD2 (5 bases). V was pared by 5 bases and J by 3 bases, with 9 bases between. CDR1 is SGHAT, CDR2 FQNNGV, per germline. This CDR3 has 13 residues. The CDR3 DNA sequence: TGTGCCAGCAGCACACGGGGAACAGATACGCAGTATTTT. Residues: CASSTRGTDTQYF.

This clonotype showed up many times. The chain links TRBV12-3 or TRBV12-4 to TRBJ2-1, with D perhaps matching TRBD2 (6 bases). Trimming shortened V by 0 bases and J by 5 bases, and 8 bases separated the two germline ends. This CDR3 comprises 14 residues. Written as DNA, the CDR3 is TGTGCCAGCAGTTTAGCGCGGGGAAACAATGAGCAGTTCTTC. Its protein product is CASSLARGNNEQFF.

This clonotype was detected ten times or more. The J gene is TRBJ2-1, the V gene TRBV2, with D uncertain. The CDR3 length is 11 residues. V dropped 7 bases and J dropped 9 bases, with 10 bases sitting between them. CDR1 and CDR2 from the germline V gene are SNHLY and FYNNEI. CDR3 in amino acids: CASTVYTEQFF. The DNA for the CDR3 is TGTGCCAGCACAGTCTATACTGAGCAGTTCTTC. Variable domain in full (rest from reference TRBV2 and TRBJ2-1): EPEVTQTPSHQVTQMGQEVILRCVPISNHLYFYWYRQILGQKVEFLVSFYNNEISEKSEIFDDQFSVERPDGSNFTLKIRSTKLEDSAMYFCASTVYTEQFFGPGTRLTVL.

The chain joins TRBV18 to TRBJ2-1; 13 nucleotides line up with TRBD2. V was pared by 1 base and J by 5 bases, with 5 bases of the junction left unmatched. Germline CDR1 reads KGHSH; CDR2 reads LQKENI. The CDR3 covers 17 residues. The CDR3 DNA reads as TGTGCCAGCTCACCACGTCGGACTAGCGGGGGACACAATGAGCAGTTCTTC. Protein: CASSPRRTSGGHNEQFF.

This chain connects TRBV4-1 to TRBJ1-1; TRBD1 matches 7 bases. After removal of 2 bases from V and 1 base from J, the junction contained 7 bases not matched to a gene. The CDR3 sequence is 16 residues long. Germline CDR1 is MGHRA and CDR2 is YSYEKL. CDR3 in amino acids: CASSQLQGPKNTEAFF. CDR3 DNA sequence: TGCGCCAGCAGCCAACTACAGGGGCCGAAGAACACTGAAGCTTTCTTT.

J is TRBJ2-5 and V is TRBV12-3 or TRBV12-4, with 9 nucleotides matching TRBD2. V trimming: 3 bases; J trimming: 3 bases; junction bases outside the gene matches: 2. The CDR3 length is 14 residues. The CDR3 reads CASSLGGGEETQYF. The CDR3 DNA is TGTGCCAGCAGTTTGGGCGGGGGGGAAGAGACCCAGTACTTC.

This clonotype was seen many times. The chain employs TRBV7-2 and TRBJ1-5; D is uncertain. The CDR3 runs 13 residues. The V end lost 1 base, the J end lost 6 bases, and 7 bases lay between the germline ends. Germline assignment: CDR1 SGHTA and CDR2 FQGNSA. The CDR3 is CASSLGRVQPQHF. DNA for the CDR3: TGTGCCAGCAGCTTAGGGAGGGTTCAGCCCCAGCATTTT.

This clonotype was observed many times. The chain employs TRBV10-2 and TRBJ2-5, with D uncertain. The CDR3 has 16 residues. The germline CDR1 and CDR2 sequences are WSHSY and SAAADI. Trimming pared 2 bases from V and 7 bases from J, leaving 20 bases between. CDR3 loop: CASSETGSLGPGTQYF. The CDR3 DNA reads as TGCGCCAGCAGTGAGACTGGTAGTTTAGGACCTGGGACCCAGTACTTC.

This clonotype was detected a few times. The chain carries TRBV6-1 and TRBJ1-1; 8 nucleotides align to TRBD1. Germline V gene data show CDR1 as MNHNS and CDR2 as SASEGT. Trimming removed 4 bases from V and 3 bases from J; junction bases left unmatched: 4. The CDR3 covers 14 residues. The CDR3 is CASSGDRFYTEAFF. CDR3 bases: TGTGCCAGCAGTGGGGACAGGTTTTACACTGAAGCTTTCTTT.

The V and J genes are TRBV5-1 and TRBJ2-6; D gene ambiguous. CDR1 and CDR2 (germline): SGHRS, YFSETQ. V lost 0 bases to trimming and J lost 0 bases, with 7 bases between them. The CDR3 length is 16 residues. CDR3 coding DNA: TGCGCCAGCAGCTTGGTTTTCGGCTCTGGGGCCAACGTCCTGACTTTC. Translation: CASSLVFGSGANVLTF.

V gene TRBV4-1 combines with J gene TRBJ1-2, with 7 bases that match TRBD1. CDR1 and CDR2 (germline): MGHRA, YSYEKL. This CDR3 region has 15 residues. J lost 4 bases, V lost 1 base, and 6 bases had no gene match. The CDR3 spells CASSQVPGQLYGYTF. DNA for the CDR3: TGCGCCAGCAGCCAAGTCCCGGGACAGCTCTATGGCTACACCTTC.

The table lists this clonotype with many counts. The rearrangement joins TRBV11-3 to TRBJ2-3; D is perhaps TRBD1 or TRBD2 (5 bases each). Germline CDR1 is SGHNT and CDR2 is YENEEA. Trimming pared 2 bases from V and 5 bases from J, leaving 17 bases between. There are 16 residues in the CDR3. CDR3 region: CASSLSGTVKIDTQYF. CDR3 coding DNA: TGTGCCAGCAGCTTATCGGGGACGGTGAAGATAGATACGCAGTATTTT.

Many counts were recorded for this clonotype. The genes are TRBV29-1 and TRBJ2-6; D unresolved. The CDR3 sequence is 13 residues long. Between the trimmed V and J ends, which lost 4 bases and 0 bases, there was a span of 4 bases. Germline CDR1 SQVTM, CDR2 ANQGSEA. Here the CDR3 DNA reads TGCAGCGTTGCTCCCTCTGGGGCCAACGTCCTGACTTTC. Translation: CSVAPSGANVLTF. The full variable domain, rest sourced from reference TRBV29-1 and TRBJ2-6, is SAVISQKPSRDICQRGTSLTIQCQVDSQVTMMFWYRQQPGQSLTLIATANQGSEATYESGFVIDKFPISRPNLTFSTLTVSNMSPEDSSIYLCSVAPSGANVLTFGAGSRLTVL.

This clonotype was observed a few times. The chain uses TRBV20-1 and TRBJ1-5, with D possibly matching TRBD1 (5 bases). There are 14 residues in the CDR3. The germline CDR1 and CDR2 sequences are DFQATT and SNEGSKA (reference sequence). V was shortened by 2 bases and J by 2 bases, with 10 bases between the two germline ends. The CDR3 sequence is CSARRGNGNQPQHF. The CDR3 DNA sequence: TGCAGTGCTAGACGGGGCAATGGCAATCAGCCCCAGCATTTT.